Following are 28 T cell receptor beta chains from one sample sequenced in a study of cytomegalovirus exposure and HLA in healthy donors. The protocol was immunoSEQ multiplex PCR, while the TCRdb copy is restricted to in-frame clones and leaves out a portion. This repertoire shows some 160,000 clones, roughly 91% found once; its top ten account for roughly 3%. Sequenced sample: PBMCs. The receptors shown here come from a man younger than 35 in good health and CMV-seronegative.

J is TRBJ1-2 and V is TRBV5-1, with D unresolved. Germline CDR1 and CDR2: SGHRS and YFSETQ. The CDR3 loop spans 13 amino acids. Trimming took 0 bases from V and 3 from J, leaving 6 bases between them. The DNA of the CDR3 is TGCGCCAGCAGCTTGGGGCCAGACTATGGCTACACCTTC. It translates to CASSLGPDYGYTF.

This clone was detected a few times. CDR3 bases: TGCGCCAGCAGCTCGGGACAGGGAGATTCACCCCTCCACTTT. It yields the protein CASSSGQGDSPLHF. The chain uses TRBV10-1 and TRBJ1-6; 9 bases align to TRBD1. CDR1 and CDR2 from the germline V gene are WNHNN and SYGVQD (reference sequence). V lost 6 bases, J lost 8 bases, and 5 bases stayed unmatched. The CDR3 has 14 amino acids.

The rearrangement uses TRBV5-1 and TRBJ2-3, with 9 bases that match TRBD1. CDR1 is SGHRS, CDR2 YFSETQ, per germline. This CDR3 spans 16 amino acids. V was pared by 2 bases and J by 1 base, with 5 bases of the junction left unmatched. The CDR3 here is CASSFGTGSGTDTQYF. The CDR3 region has the DNA TGCGCCAGCAGCTTTGGGACAGGGTCGGGCACAGATACGCAGTATTTT.

This chain connects TRBV7-9 to TRBJ1-5, with a possible D match to TRBD1 (6 bases). Germline lookup yields CDR1 SEHNR and CDR2 FQNEAQ (reference sequence). This CDR3 is built from 14 residues. Trimming shortened V by 4 bases and J by 6 bases, and 13 bases separated the two germline ends. CDR3 sequence: CASSSGTSSQPQHF. The DNA of the CDR3 is TGTGCCAGCAGCTCCGGGACATCGAGTCAGCCCCAGCATTTT.

This sequence joins TRBV25-1 and TRBJ2-3; a possible D gene is TRBD1 (5 bases). CDR3 size: 15 residues. Germline-derived CDR1 and CDR2 are MGHDK and SYGVNS. Deletions cut 0 bases from V and 3 bases from J, with 10 bases between. The CDR3 DNA sequence: TGTGCCAGCAGTGAATATCGCCAGGGTACAGATACGCAGTATTTT. Protein product: CASSEYRQGTDTQYF.

The genes are TRBV29-1 and TRBJ1-5; D is perhaps TRBD1 (6 bases). CDR1 is SQVTM and CDR2 is ANQGSEA in the germline V gene. CDR3 length: 17 amino acids. V gave up 1 base and J gave up 4 bases, with 20 bases separating them. The CDR3 DNA is TGCAGCGTTGAAGTCGCTGGGGGCAGGGGAGGGAATCAGCCCCAGCATTTT. As protein: CSVEVAGGRGGNQPQHF. The entire variable domain, with the rest obtained from reference TRBV29-1 and TRBJ1-5, is as follows: SAVISQKPSRDICQRGTSLTIQCQVDSQVTMMFWYRQQPGQSLTLIATANQGSEATYESGFVIDKFPISRPNLTFSTLTVSNMSPEDSSIYLCSVEVAGGRGGNQPQHFGDGTRLSIL.

The rearrangement links TRBV5-1 to TRBJ1-1, with D tentatively TRBD1 (6 bases). Between the trimmed V and J ends, which lost 5 bases and 1 base, there was a span of 18 bases. Per the germline V gene, CDR1 is SGHRS and CDR2 is YFSETQ. The CDR3 has 16 amino acids. CDR3 nucleotides: TGCGCCAGCAGTCCTGGTGGGGGCTTCTCGAACACTGAAGCTTTCTTT. Protein sequence: CASSPGGGFSNTEAFF.

This clone has a handful of counts. The genes are TRBV7-9 and TRBJ2-2; 8 positions agree with TRBD2. CDR1 is SEHNR, CDR2 FQNEAQ, per germline (reference sequence). This CDR3 comprises 14 residues. Unmatched junction bases numbered 1, after V lost 4 bases and J lost 3 bases. CDR3 DNA: TGTGCCAGCAGCTGGACTAGCTACACCGGGGAGCTGTTTTTT. Protein sequence: CASSWTSYTGELFF.

The V and J genes are TRBV11-3 and TRBJ2-7; TRBD1 matches 9 bases. The CDR3 is 14 amino acids. Germline V gene data show CDR1 as SGHNT and CDR2 as YENEEA. V lost 5 bases, J lost 3 bases, and 5 bases stayed unmatched. CDR3 amino acids: CASSQGQGIYEQYF. CDR3 in DNA: TGTGCCAGCAGCCAAGGACAGGGGATCTACGAGCAGTACTTC.

Notes on this clone: Distinct nucleotide sequences in the sample also encode this CDR3. The chain joins TRBV5-1 to TRBJ2-1, with 7 bases fitting TRBD1. This CDR3 spans 13 amino acids. CDR1 is SGHRS and CDR2 is YFSETQ in the germline V gene. V shed 3 bases and J 3 bases; nucleotides not matched to a gene: 0. CDR3 in amino acids: CASSSGGYNEQFF. The CDR3 region has the DNA TGCGCCAGCAGCTCAGGGGGCTACAATGAGCAGTTCTTC.

The chain couples TRBV10-3 to TRBJ1-2; D possibly corresponds to TRBD1 (6 bases). The germline V and J ends were trimmed by 2 bases and 0 bases, with 10 bases remaining between them. The germline gives CDR1 ENHRY, CDR2 SYGVKD. The CDR3 extends over 15 amino acids. The CDR3 DNA sequence: TGTGCCATCAGTGAGCCCGGGACACCTAACTATGGCTACACCTTC. This translates into CAISEPGTPNYGYTF.

This clone was picked up a small number of times. The CDR3 sequence: CASSQTAGGRGYEQYF. CDR3 nucleotides: TGTGCCAGCAGCCAGACCGCGGGCGGGAGAGGATACGAGCAGTACTTC. This chain links TRBV6-6 with TRBJ2-7, with TRBD2 identical over 7 bases. The CDR3 totals 16 residues. From germline, CDR1 is MNHNY and CDR2 SVGAGI (reference sequence). The V gene end was trimmed by 6 bases and the J gene end by 4 bases; junction bases not matched to a gene: 15.

With regard to this clone: Within the sample, other DNA sequences also encode this same CDR3. This sequence joins TRBV5-1 and TRBJ1-1, with 8 bases that match TRBD1. The CDR3 has 14 amino acids. The germline V gene has CDR1 SGHRS and CDR2 YFSETQ. J gave up 2 bases and V 4 bases, and 4 bases lay outside the gene matches. The DNA of the CDR3 is TGCGCCAGCAGCCCAGACAGGGGCAACACTGAAGCTTTCTTT. Translation: CASSPDRGNTEAFF.

This chain connects TRBV19 to TRBJ1-2; D not resolved. The CDR3 covers 12 residues. With 6 bases removed from V and 8 bases from J, the gap between germline ends came to 13 bases. Germline V gene data show CDR1 as LNHDA and CDR2 as SQIVND (reference sequence). The CDR3 nucleotides read TGTGCCAGTAGCCGGGAGGCAAGAGGCTACACCTTC. This encodes CASSREARGYTF.

This chain uses TRBV4-1 with TRBJ2-7, with 7 bases fitting TRBD1. Germline CDR1 reads MGHRA; CDR2 reads YSYEKL. The junction had 9 bases not matched to a gene; V was cut back by 2 bases and J by 2 bases. The CDR3 is 16 amino acids. The CDR3 DNA sequence: TGCGCCAGCAGCCAAATAGGGACAGTTTCGGCCTACGAGCAGTACTTC. This gives the protein CASSQIGTVSAYEQYF.

This clone was detected a few times. One end of the junction fails to match germline, which may point to a read error. V is TRBV7-9 and J is TRBJ2-7; TRBD2 matches 8 bases. This CDR3 region has 15 residues. Germline CDR1 SEHNR, CDR2 FQNEAQ (reference sequence). CDR3 in DNA: TGTGCCAGCAGCCTAGCGGGCGGGAGAGGCCACGAGCAGTACTTC. Translated, it gives CASSLAGGRGHEQYF.

This chain links TRBV4-1 with TRBJ1-1, with a tentative D call TRBD1 (5 bases). Germline V gives CDR1 MGHRA, CDR2 YSYEKL. Trimming cost V 5 bases and J 0 bases, with 10 bases left between them. The CDR3 runs to 14 residues. The CDR3 sequence is CASSETEMNTEAFF. The CDR3 DNA is TGCGCCAGCAGCGAGACAGAAATGAACACTGAAGCTTTCTTT.

The gene calls are TRBV19 and TRBJ1-2; D is unclear. The CDR3 spans 14 residues. Between the trimmed V and J ends, which lost 7 bases and 6 bases, there was a span of 18 bases. In germline, CDR1 is LNHDA, CDR2 SQIVND (reference sequence). The CDR3 region is CASNPRGSRDGYTF. The CDR3 nucleotides are TGTGCCAGTAACCCCCGGGGATCCCGGGATGGCTACACCTTC.

The chain has TRBV7-8 and TRBJ1-5; D possibly corresponds to TRBD1 (6 bases). Trimming took off 5 bases at V and 0 bases at J, with 17 bases between the two ends. The germline V gene has CDR1 SGHVS and CDR2 FQNEAQ. The CDR3 contains 17 residues. The CDR3 DNA follows: TGTGCCAGCAGCCCGTGGACAGTCAGCGATAGCAATCAGCCCCAGCATTTT. Translated, it gives CASSPWTVSDSNQPQHF.

This clone has only one observation. The chain is built from TRBV5-1 and TRBJ2-3; 8 nucleotides agree with TRBD2. The junction had 11 bases not matched to a gene; V was cut back by 0 bases and J by 2 bases. The germline CDR1 and CDR2 sequences are SGHRS and YFSETQ. The CDR3 totals 18 residues. CDR3 DNA: TGCGCCAGCAGCTTGGCCATGAGTAGCGGGGATTTCACAGATACGCAGTATTTT. This codes for CASSLAMSSGDFTDTQYF.

In DNA, the CDR3 is TGTGCCAGCAGCTTAAGGACAGGGGGCAAGTACGAGCAGTACTTC. It yields the protein CASSLRTGGKYEQYF. J is TRBJ2-7 and V is TRBV11-3, with TRBD1 matching over 11 bases. The CDR3 consists of 15 residues. Germline CDR1 reads SGHNT; CDR2 reads YENEEA. The V gene end was trimmed by 2 bases and the J gene end by 4 bases; junction bases not matched to a gene: 4.

The chain carries TRBV6-1 and TRBJ2-7; 10 nucleotides line up with TRBD1. CDR3 length: 14 residues. Per germline, CDR1 MNHNS and CDR2 SASEGT. The V and J ends lost 5 bases and 6 bases, in that order; junction bases with no gene match: 7. This CDR3 reads CASSRDRGILEQYF. The CDR3 region has the DNA TGTGCCAGCAGTCGGGACAGGGGAATCCTCGAGCAGTACTTC.

This clone was observed at least ten times. Different DNA sequences within this sample yield the same CDR3. The rearrangement uses TRBV7-9 and TRBJ2-1; TRBD1 agrees at 8 bases. There are 15 residues in the CDR3. The germline V gene encodes CDR1 SEHNR and CDR2 FQNEAQ (reference sequence). The V gene end was trimmed by 5 bases and the J gene end by 2 bases; junction bases not matched to a gene: 5. CDR3 protein: CASSHRDRPYNEQFF. In nucleotides, the CDR3 is TGTGCCAGCAGCCACCGGGACAGGCCCTACAATGAGCAGTTCTTC.

This chain connects TRBV7-9 to TRBJ2-7; 7 bases align to TRBD2. The J segment lost 1 base and the V segment lost 5 bases, leaving 8 bases of the junction unmatched. Per germline, CDR1 SEHNR and CDR2 FQNEAQ (reference sequence). The CDR3 length is 15 residues. The CDR3 region is CASSGETSRSYEQYF. In DNA form, the CDR3 reads TGTGCCAGCAGCGGCGAGACTAGCAGATCCTACGAGCAGTACTTC.

This clone occurred a few times. The rearrangement joins TRBV20-1 to TRBJ2-1; D is unresolved. V was cut by 2 bases and J by 9 bases, with 8 bases left in between. The CDR3 loop spans 11 amino acids. CDR1 and CDR2 from the germline V gene are DFQATT and SNEGSKA (reference sequence). CDR3 nucleotide sequence: TGCAGTGCTAGAAGCGAGCTTGAGCAGTTCTTC. It yields the protein CSARSELEQFF.

The CDR3 sequence is CASSLQAHNYGYTF. For the CDR3, the DNA is TGTGCCAGCAGTTTACAGGCGCATAACTATGGCTACACCTTC. This sequence joins TRBV27 and TRBJ1-2; D gene ambiguous. CDR1 is MNHEY, CDR2 SMNVEV, per germline (reference sequence). V was cut by 2 bases and J by 1 base, with 8 bases left in between. The CDR3 totals 14 residues.

This chain uses TRBV19 with TRBJ1-1, with 9 bases fitting TRBD1. In germline, CDR1 is LNHDA, CDR2 SQIVND (reference sequence). CDR3 length: 16 amino acids. V was pared by 5 bases and J by 6 bases, with 13 bases of the junction left unmatched. The CDR3 region is CASSFHPGQGMAEAFF. In DNA form, the CDR3 reads TGTGCCAGTAGTTTTCACCCTGGACAGGGGATGGCTGAAGCTTTCTTT.

The chain couples TRBV13 to TRBJ1-2; D is uncertain. The germline CDR1 and CDR2 sequences are PRHDT and FYEKMQ (reference sequence). This CDR3 has 13 amino acids. With 1 base removed from V and 5 bases from J, the gap between germline ends came to 8 bases. CDR3 DNA: TGTGCCAGCAGCTTAGCCCAGGAATATGGCTACACCTTC. It codes for CASSLAQEYGYTF.